Listed below are T cell receptor beta chains from one sample, sequenced in a study of graft-versus-host responses after intestinal transplantation. Sequencing was performed with immunoSEQ multiplex PCR; in TCRdb, only in-frame clones are kept and a portion is missing. The table records about 20,000 clones, about 89% of them present only once. The specimen comprised bone marrow, sampled approximately 120 days after transplant. The receptors were gathered from a human patient who received an intestinal transplant, so some T cells may come from the graft donor. Both conserved end residues are part of each CDR3. A D gene is named only where the DNA matches it firmly. Some rows mark clone size as missing; the rest say once, few, many or name a class of expanded clone.

clone size	D gene	V gene	J gene	CDR3 protein	CDR3 DNA
-	-	TRBV6-1	TRBJ1-1	CASTQPGFTEAFF	TGTGCCAGCACCCAACCAGGGTTCACTGAAGCTTTCTTT
-	-	TRBV11-1	TRBJ2-1	CASRIQDEFYNEQFF	TGTGCCAGCAGAATCCAGGACGAGTTCTACAATGAGCAGTTCTTC
-	-	TRBV7-8	TRBJ2-2	CASSSDTQGGRTGELFF	TGTGCCAGCAGCTCAGACACCCAGGGGGGTCGCACCGGGGAGCTGTTTTTT
-	TRBD2	TRBV6-4	TRBJ2-1	CASSDSGGDYNEQFF	TGTGCCAGCAGTGACTCCGGGGGGGACTACAATGAGCAGTTCTTC
-	-	TRBV10-3	TRBJ2-1	CAIDAGTHYNEQFF	TGTGCCATAGACGCCGGGACCCACTACAATGAGCAGTTCTTC
-	-	TRBV2	TRBJ2-7	CASRWDIGEQYF	TGTGCCAGCAGATGGGACATTGGGGAGCAGTACTTC
-	TRBD1	TRBV5-1	TRBJ2-7	CASSPGTVTSEGQYF	TGCGCCAGCAGCCCCGGGACAGTCACCTCCGAAGGGCAGTACTTC
-	TRBD1	TRBV28	TRBJ1-1	CASSEKRGRSDTEAFF	TGTGCCAGCAGTGAAAAGAGGGGGCGTTCAGACACTGAAGCTTTCTTT
few	-	TRBV6-6	TRBJ1-2	CASSYRDNYGYTF	TGTGCCAGCAGTTACAGGGATAACTATGGCTACACCTTC
-	TRBD1	TRBV11-2	TRBJ1-1	CASSPTGTGMNTEAFF	TGTGCCAGCAGCCCGACCGGGACAGGCATGAACACTGAAGCTTTCTTT
-	-	TRBV5-6	TRBJ2-7	CASSLSASTYEQYF	TGTGCCAGCAGCTTGAGTGCCTCCACCTACGAGCAGTACTTC
-	-	TRBV9	TRBJ2-1	CASSLAAGASPNEQFF	TGTGCCAGCAGCCTCGCGGCAGGGGCCAGCCCCAATGAGCAGTTCTTC
-	-	TRBV5-1	TRBJ1-1	CASSLVGFEAFF	TGCGCCAGCAGCTTGGTGGGTTTTGAAGCTTTCTTT
-	-	TRBV4-2	TRBJ2-7	CASSQELIGYEQYF	TGTGCCAGCAGCCAAGAGCTCATAGGCTACGAGCAGTACTTC
once	-	TRBV6-1	TRBJ1-1	CASSNRENTEAFF	TGTGCCAGCAGTAACCGGGAGAACACTGAAGCTTTCTTT
-	-	TRBV6-5	TRBJ2-7	CASSYSEAGLAYEQYF	TGTGCCAGCAGTTACTCCGAGGCGGGGCTAGCCTACGAGCAGTACTTC
once	-	TRBV28	TRBJ1-5	CASSRGQPQHF	TGTGCCAGCAGCCGTGGGCAGCCCCAGCATTTT
-	-	TRBV13	TRBJ1-5	CASSLEGGRGAQHF	TGTGCCAGCAGCTTAGAGGGGGGAAGGGGAGCCCAGCATTTT
-	-	TRBV28	TRBJ1-5	CASRPPFGQPQHF	TGTGCCAGCAGGCCACCCTTCGGGCAGCCCCAGCATTTT
-	-	TRBV9	TRBJ2-2	CASSVSHENTGELFF	TGTGCCAGCAGCGTATCTCATGAGAACACCGGGGAGCTGTTTTTT
-	-	TRBV6-5	TRBJ2-7	CASSYSTAYEQYF	TGTGCCAGCAGTTACTCGACTGCGTACGAGCAGTACTTC
-	-	TRBV10-3	TRBJ1-1	CAISVGTVNTEAFF	TGTGCCATCAGTGTCGGGACGGTGAACACTGAAGCTTTCTTT
-	-	TRBV19	TRBJ1-5	CASTWGEAGNQPQHF	TGTGCCAGTACGTGGGGTGAGGCAGGTAATCAGCCCCAGCATTTT
-	-	TRBV6-7	TRBJ1-3	CASSYWGRDAWARGNTIYF	TGTGCCAGCAGTTACTGGGGTCGGGACGCCTGGGCAAGAGGAAACACCATATATTTT
few	TRBD2	TRBV4-2	TRBJ2-5	CASRQDGGGAGRETQYF	TGTGCCAGCCGCCAAGACGGGGGAGGGGCGGGACGGGAGACCCAGTACTTC
-	TRBD1	TRBV6-4	TRBJ2-3	CASSDSGGADTQYF	TGTGCCAGCAGTGACTCAGGGGGCGCAGATACGCAGTATTTT
-	-	TRBV19	TRBJ1-1	CASSIPLNTEAFF	TGTGCCAGTAGTATCCCCCTGAACACTGAAGCTTTCTTT
-	-	TRBV6-1	TRBJ2-7	CASSWGGEQYF	TGTGCCAGCAGTTGGGGTGGGGAGCAGTACTTC